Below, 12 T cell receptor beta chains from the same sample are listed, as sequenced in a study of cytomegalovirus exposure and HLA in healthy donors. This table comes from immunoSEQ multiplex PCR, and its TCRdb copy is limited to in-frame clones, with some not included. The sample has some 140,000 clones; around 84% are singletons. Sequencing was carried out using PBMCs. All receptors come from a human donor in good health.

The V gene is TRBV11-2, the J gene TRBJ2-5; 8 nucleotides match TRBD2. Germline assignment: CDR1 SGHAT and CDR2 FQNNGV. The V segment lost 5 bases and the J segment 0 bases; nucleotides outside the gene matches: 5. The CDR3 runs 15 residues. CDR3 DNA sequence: TGTGCCAGCAGCATCGGACTAGCAGACCAAGAGACCCAGTACTTC. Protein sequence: CASSIGLADQETQYF.

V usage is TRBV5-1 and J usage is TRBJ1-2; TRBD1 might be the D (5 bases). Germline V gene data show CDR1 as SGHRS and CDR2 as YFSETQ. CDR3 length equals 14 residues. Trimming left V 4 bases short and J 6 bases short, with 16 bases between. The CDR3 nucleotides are TGCGCCAGCAGCCTGGGGTTCGGGGGAGATGGCTACACCTTC. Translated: CASSLGFGGDGYTF.

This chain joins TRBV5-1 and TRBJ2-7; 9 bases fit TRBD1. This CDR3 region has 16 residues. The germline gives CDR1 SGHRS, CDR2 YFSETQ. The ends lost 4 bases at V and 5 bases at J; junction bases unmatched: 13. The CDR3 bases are TGCGCCAGCAGCGACCGGGACAGGGAACTGTACGACGAGCAGTACTTC. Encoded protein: CASSDRDRELYDEQYF.

As DNA, the CDR3 is TGTGCCAGCAGTCAGGGACTAGCGGGAGGAAAAAACACCGGGGAGCTGTTTTTT. The encoded protein is CASSQGLAGGKNTGELFF. The rearrangement uses TRBV27 and TRBJ2-2, with TRBD2 identical over 15 bases. V shed 5 bases and J 2 bases; nucleotides not matched to a gene: 6. The CDR3 contains 18 residues. The germline CDR1 and CDR2 sequences are MNHEY and SMNVEV (reference sequence).

The DNA for the CDR3 is TGCGCCACCAATCAGGGTATCGGCTCTGGGGCCAACGTCCTGACTTTC. As protein: CATNQGIGSGANVLTF. The rearrangement links TRBV5-1 to TRBJ2-6, with D tentatively TRBD1 (5 bases). The CDR3 is 16 amino acids. Germline V gene data show CDR1 as SGHRS and CDR2 as YFSETQ. V lost 9 bases, J lost 0 bases, and 16 bases lay in between.

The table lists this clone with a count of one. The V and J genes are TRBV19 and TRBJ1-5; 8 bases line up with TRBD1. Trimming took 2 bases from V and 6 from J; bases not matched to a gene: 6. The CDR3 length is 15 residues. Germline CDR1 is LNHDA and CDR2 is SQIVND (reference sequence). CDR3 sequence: CASSITTGGGQPQHF. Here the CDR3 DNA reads TGTGCCAGTAGTATAACAACAGGGGGAGGTCAGCCCCAGCATTTT.

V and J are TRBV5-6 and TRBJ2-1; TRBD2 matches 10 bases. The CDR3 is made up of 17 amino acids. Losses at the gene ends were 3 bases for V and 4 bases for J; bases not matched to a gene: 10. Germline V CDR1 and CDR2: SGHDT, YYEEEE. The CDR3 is CASSWGLSGRQYNEQFF. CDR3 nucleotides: TGTGCCAGCAGCTGGGGCCTTAGCGGGAGGCAGTACAATGAGCAGTTCTTC.

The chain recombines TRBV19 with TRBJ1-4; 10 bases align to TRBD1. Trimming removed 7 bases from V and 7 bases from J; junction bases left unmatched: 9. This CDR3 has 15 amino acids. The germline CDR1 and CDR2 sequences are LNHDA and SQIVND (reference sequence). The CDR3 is CASTPRDRGGEKLFF. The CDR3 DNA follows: TGTGCCAGTACCCCCCGGGACAGGGGAGGTGAAAAACTGTTTTTT. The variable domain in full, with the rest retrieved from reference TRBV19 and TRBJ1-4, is DGGITQSPKYLFRKEGQNVTLSCEQNLNHDAMYWYRQDPGQGLRLIYYSQIVNDFQKGDIAEGYSVSREKKESFPLTVTSAQKNPTAFYLCASTPRDRGGEKLFFGSGTQLSVL.

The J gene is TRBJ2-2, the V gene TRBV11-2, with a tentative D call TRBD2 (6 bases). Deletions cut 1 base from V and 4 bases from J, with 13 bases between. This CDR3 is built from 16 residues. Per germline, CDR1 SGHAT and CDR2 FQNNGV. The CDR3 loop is CASSLGLGGTTGELFF. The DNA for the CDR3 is TGTGCCAGCAGCTTAGGCTTGGGGGGAACCACCGGGGAGCTGTTTTTT.

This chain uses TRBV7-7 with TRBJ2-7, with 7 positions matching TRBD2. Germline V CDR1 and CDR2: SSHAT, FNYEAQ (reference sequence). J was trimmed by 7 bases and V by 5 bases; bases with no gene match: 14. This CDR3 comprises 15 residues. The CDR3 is CASSLSGPPGGEQYF. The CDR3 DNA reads TGTGCCAGCAGCCTTAGCGGGCCCCCCGGCGGGGAGCAGTACTTC.

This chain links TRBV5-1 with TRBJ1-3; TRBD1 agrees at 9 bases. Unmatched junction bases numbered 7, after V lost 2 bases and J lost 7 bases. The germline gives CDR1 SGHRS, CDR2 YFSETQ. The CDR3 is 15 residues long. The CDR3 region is CASSLQGAGENTIYF. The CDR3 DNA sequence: TGCGCCAGCAGCTTACAGGGGGCTGGGGAGAACACCATATATTTT.

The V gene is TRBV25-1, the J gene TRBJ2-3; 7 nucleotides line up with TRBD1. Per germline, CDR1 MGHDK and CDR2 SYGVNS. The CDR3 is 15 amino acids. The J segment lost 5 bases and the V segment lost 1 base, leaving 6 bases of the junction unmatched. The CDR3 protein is CASSESRDRRDTQYF. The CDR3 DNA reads TGTGCCAGCAGTGAATCCCGGGACAGACGAGATACGCAGTATTTT.